This is a list of T cell receptor beta chains from one sample in a study of identifying expanded T cells in peripheral blood. Sequencing used immunoSEQ multiplex PCR; TCRdb keeps in-frame clones, though not all of them. The sample contains 50,000 to 60,000 clones, around 86% of which appear only once. Sequenced input: blood. The origin of the receptors is a person aged 18 to 70 in good health. Both conserved end residues are part of each CDR3. A D gene is named only where the DNA matches it firmly. Only some rows state a clone size, as once, few, many or a class for expanded clones.

CDR3nt | CDR3aa | abundance | j_gene | v_gene | d_gene
TGTGCCAGCAGCCGCACGGTGGTGAATGAGCAGTTCTTC | CASSRTVVNEQFF | - | TRBJ2-1 | TRBV28 | -
TGTGCCAGCAGCTTAAGGCCGGGGGAAGAGACCCAGTACTTC | CASSLRPGEETQYF | - | TRBJ2-5 | TRBV11-2 | -
TGTGCCAGCATAGGGGTCAGCACTGAAGCTTTCTTT | CASIGVSTEAFF | - | TRBJ1-1 | TRBV6-5 | -
TGTGCCAGCAGCTTAAAGGGTTTTTTATTCGGGACAGGGGAAACTGAAGCTTTCTTT | CASSLKGFLFGTGETEAFF | - | TRBJ1-1 | TRBV7-2 | TRBD1
TGTGCCAGCAGCCCCCGGACAGATATGAACACTGAAGCTTTCTTT | CASSPRTDMNTEAFF | - | TRBJ1-1 | TRBV7-8 | -
TGTGCCAGCAGCCGCGGGACAGGGGGCACTGAAGCTTTCTTT | CASSRGTGGTEAFF | - | TRBJ1-1 | TRBV4-2 | TRBD1
TGTGCCGTAGGGAGTCGACTAGCGGGAAGCACAGATACGCAGTATTTT | CAVGSRLAGSTDTQYF | - | TRBJ2-3 | TRBV10-3 | TRBD2
TGTGCCAGCAGCTTGTACCCGGGACAGGGTCAGTACGAGCAGTACTTC | CASSLYPGQGQYEQYF | few | TRBJ2-7 | TRBV5-6 | TRBD1
TGTGCCACCGCGGCTAGCGGGAAGACCTCCTACAATGAGCAGTTCTTC | CATAASGKTSYNEQFF | - | TRBJ2-1 | TRBV15 | TRBD2
TGTGCCAGCAGTTCTGGACCTTTGTGGACCCAGTACTTC | CASSSGPLWTQYF | - | TRBJ2-5 | TRBV2 | -
TGTGCCAGCAGCAATGACAGGGCAGGCACTGAAGCTTTCTTT | CASSNDRAGTEAFF | - | TRBJ1-1 | TRBV6-5 | TRBD1
TGTGCCAGCCTGATTGAGGGAGTACCGGATAAAGAGACCCAGTACTTC | CASLIEGVPDKETQYF | - | TRBJ2-5 | TRBV4-2 | -
TGTGCCGGCCGGACTGAAGAGACCCAGTACTTC | CAGRTEETQYF | - | TRBJ2-5 | TRBV30 | -
TGCGCCAGCAGTCGTGGGACTACTCAAGAGACCCAGTACTTC | CASSRGTTQETQYF | - | TRBJ2-5 | TRBV5-1 | TRBD2
TGTGCCAGCTCACCAAACTCGCAGGTCGGCAGGGGGAACACCGGGGAGCTGTTTTTT | CASSPNSQVGRGNTGELFF | - | TRBJ2-2 | TRBV18 | -
TGTGCCAGCAGCGGAGGACGCGGAAGCATGTTACGCGACTATGGCTACACCTTC | CASSGGRGSMLRDYGYTF | - | TRBJ1-2 | TRBV5-4 | -
TGTGCCAGCAGTTGGGGACAGGGGATAGGGGAGCAGTACTTC | CASSWGQGIGEQYF | - | TRBJ2-7 | TRBV2 | TRBD1
TGTGCCAGTAGTATAGAACTCAACTATGGCTACACCTTC | CASSIELNYGYTF | - | TRBJ1-2 | TRBV19 | -
TGCGCCAGCAGCTTGATTCCAGGGGTTGCTAGTGAGCAGTTCTTC | CASSLIPGVASEQFF | - | TRBJ2-1 | TRBV5-1 | -
TGTGCCAGCAGCACCCTTCGTTTTACCCAAGAGACCCAGTACTTC | CASSTLRFTQETQYF | - | TRBJ2-5 | TRBV21-1 | -
TGTGCCTGGGCGTTTTTTGGCGAGCAGTACTTC | CAWAFFGEQYF | - | TRBJ2-7 | TRBV30 | -
TGTGCCAGCAGGATAAAACAGGGATCCGATGGAGAGCAGTACTTC | CASRIKQGSDGEQYF | - | TRBJ2-7 | TRBV6-6 | -
TGTGCCAGCAGCTTGTCATCCGCAGGAAACTATGGCTACACCTTC | CASSLSSAGNYGYTF | - | TRBJ1-2 | TRBV5-6 | -
TGTGCCAGCTCACCACGTACGTCGGGGCGGACCGGGGAGCTGTTTTTT | CASSPRTSGRTGELFF | - | TRBJ2-2 | TRBV18 | -
TGTGCCAGTTCACCGGTCCTTAGCCAAGAGACCCAGTACTTC | CASSPVLSQETQYF | - | TRBJ2-5 | TRBV19 | -
TGTGCCAGCAGTGAAGCTATCGTGTACAGCTTCTCTGGAAACACCATATATTTT | CASSEAIVYSFSGNTIYF | - | TRBJ1-3 | TRBV6-1 | -
TGTGCCAGTAATCTACGCGGGGAAAGCACAGATACGCAGTATTTT | CASNLRGESTDTQYF | - | TRBJ2-3 | TRBV19 | -
TGTGCCAGCCAGGGGCTCAATGAGCAGTTCTTC | CASQGLNEQFF | - | TRBJ2-1 | TRBV27 | -
TGTGCCAGCAGCTTAGAGCCTGGGGCCCGCTCCGGCTACACCTTC | CASSLEPGARSGYTF | once | TRBJ1-2 | TRBV11-2 | -
TGTGCCAGCTCACCGAGGACAGATAACTATGGCTACACCTTC | CASSPRTDNYGYTF | - | TRBJ1-2 | TRBV18 | -
TGTGCCAGCAGCTTTGCCTACGGGACAGGGAAAGAAGATGAGCAGTTCTTC | CASSFAYGTGKEDEQFF | - | TRBJ2-1 | TRBV7-8 | TRBD1
TGTGCCAGCAGCTTAGGCCCGGGAGGCCCCTACAATGAGCAGTTCTTC | CASSLGPGGPYNEQFF | - | TRBJ2-1 | TRBV7-2 | TRBD2
TGTGCCAGCAGTGCTCTAAGCGGGAGGGCGGTGGTCACAGATACGCAGTATTTT | CASSALSGRAVVTDTQYF | - | TRBJ2-3 | TRBV6-1 | TRBD2
TGCGCCAGACAAGGGAAGCGGGAGCAAGAGACCCAGTACTTC | CARQGKREQETQYF | - | TRBJ2-5 | TRBV5-1 | TRBD2
TGTGCCTGGTCCGGGATTACATCGAACACCGGGGAGCTGTTTTTT | CAWSGITSNTGELFF | - | TRBJ2-2 | TRBV30 | -
TGTGCCAGCTCACCGTCTAACACCGGGGAGCTGTTTTTT | CASSPSNTGELFF | many | TRBJ2-2 | TRBV18 | -
TGTGCCAGCTCCAGGGACAGGGGCAGCTCTGAAGCTTTCTTT | CASSRDRGSSEAFF | few | TRBJ1-1 | TRBV6-1 | TRBD1
TGTGCCTCAATACGGGCGGGGGGACCCAATGAGCAGTTCTTC | CASIRAGGPNEQFF | - | TRBJ2-1 | TRBV13 | TRBD2